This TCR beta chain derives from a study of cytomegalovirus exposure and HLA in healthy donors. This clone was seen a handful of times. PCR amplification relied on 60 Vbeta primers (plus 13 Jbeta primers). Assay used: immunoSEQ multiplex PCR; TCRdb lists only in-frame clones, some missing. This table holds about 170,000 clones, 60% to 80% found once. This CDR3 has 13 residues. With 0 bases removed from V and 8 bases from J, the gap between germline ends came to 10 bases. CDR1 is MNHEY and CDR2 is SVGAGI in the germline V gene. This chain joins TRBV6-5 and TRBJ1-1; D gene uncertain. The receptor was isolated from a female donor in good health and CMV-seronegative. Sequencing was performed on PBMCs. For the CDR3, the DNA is TGTGCCAGCAGTTACTCGAAAAAGCGGGAAGCTTTCTTT. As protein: CASSYSKKREAFF.